This T cell receptor beta chain is from a study of blood T cell repertoires in COVID-19. The overall study: Sources were T cells, B-cell-depleted T cells, or PBMCs; the material itself was cDNA or gDNA.

Trimming pared 0 bases from V and 8 bases from J, leaving 8 bases between. Germline V gene lookup returns CDR1 SGHNT and CDR2 YYREEE (reference sequence). The CDR3 is 13 amino acids. Assay used: immunoSEQ multiplex PCR; TCRdb lists only in-frame clones, some missing. Among 150,000 or so clones, approximately 82% were seen once, and the ten largest hold around 1.6%. Sequenced input: peripheral blood. The TCR originated in a human donor in a cohort sampled during active COVID-19. The V gene is TRBV5-4, the J gene TRBJ1-4; no definite D call. CDR3 loop: CASSLGLGEKLFF. The CDR3 nucleotides read TGTGCCAGCAGCTTGGGACTTGGGGAAAAACTGTTTTTT.